The TCR beta chain described here comes from a study of cytomegalovirus exposure and HLA in healthy donors. The overall study: The same platform used for the 666 first-cohort repertoires was also used for the 100 to 150 validation repertoires, as a later analysis reported. Study-level results: Investigators reported 150 to 200 TCR beta chains as tied to cytomegalovirus.

The CDR3 has 13 residues. With 8 bases removed from V and 5 bases from J, the gap between germline ends came to 16 bases. CDR1 LNHDA and CDR2 SQIVND come from the germline V gene (reference sequence). The repertoire was sequenced with immunoSEQ multiplex PCR; TCRdb's copy has only in-frame clones and lacks some. The table shows approximately 70,000 clones, with 94% occurring only once. A word on this clone: Its specificity is unknown.

Sequenced input: PBMCs. This sequence joins TRBV19 and TRBJ2-7; D might be TRBD1 (6 bases). The clonotype was recovered from a young woman in good health and CMV-seronegative. For the CDR3, the DNA is TGTGCCAGTCGGACAGACGCAGCGGACGAGCAGTACTTC. Residues: CASRTDAADEQYF.